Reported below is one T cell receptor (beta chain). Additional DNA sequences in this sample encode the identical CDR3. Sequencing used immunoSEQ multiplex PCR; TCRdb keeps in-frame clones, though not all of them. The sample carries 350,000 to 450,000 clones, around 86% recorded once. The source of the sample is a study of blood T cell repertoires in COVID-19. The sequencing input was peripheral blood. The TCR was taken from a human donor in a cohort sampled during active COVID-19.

The CDR3 DNA follows: TGTGCCAGCAGTTACTCGGGGGGTGGCACTGAAGCTTTCTTT. It encodes CASSYSGGGTEAFF. The rearrangement uses TRBV6-5 and TRBJ1-1; TRBD1 might be the D (5 bases). Per the germline V gene, CDR1 is MNHEY and CDR2 is SVGAGI. The CDR3 contains 14 residues. V lost 0 bases, J lost 4 bases, and 9 bases lay in between.